The 27 T cell receptor beta chains presented below share a single source sample, sequenced in a study of T-cell memory formation after mild COVID-19. A single record per CDR3 protein comes from TCRdb applying MiXCR to the 5' RACE reads. The sample contains about 340,000 distinct CDR3 sequences, 20% to 25% of which appear only once. Sequencing was done on a sample of PBMCs or a T cell subset sorted from them (not recorded which). The receptors were gathered from an adult woman who had mild COVID-19 (a few samples of this study predate the infection). Cell type and time point are not known.

The chain links TRBV3-1 to TRBJ1-1, with a tentative D call TRBD1 (5 bases). The CDR3 contains 13 residues. Germline CDR1 LGHDT, CDR2 YNNKEL (reference sequence). V was pared by 3 bases and J by 10 bases, with 15 bases between. In DNA, the CDR3 is TGTGCCAGCAGCCATGGGGCGCCGGCGCGAGCTTTCTTT. Protein sequence: CASSHGAPARAFF.

This clonotype has more than one count but fewer than ten. The CDR3, as DNA: TGTGCCAGCAGCTCAGGGGGAGCCGCTGATAGCAATCAGCCCCAGCATTTT. Its translation is CASSSGGAADSNQPQHF. The chain recombines TRBV9 with TRBJ1-5; TRBD1 aligns across 7 bases. Trimming removed 4 bases from V and 0 bases from J; junction bases left unmatched: 10. The CDR3 runs to 17 residues. Germline values: CDR1 SGDLS, CDR2 YYNGEE. The variable domain in full, with the rest retrieved from reference TRBV9 and TRBJ1-5, is DSGVTQTPKHLITATGQRVTLRCSPRSGDLSVYWYQQSLDQGLQFLIQYYNGEERAKGNILERFSAQQFPDLHSELNLSSLELGDSALYFCASSSGGAADSNQPQHFGDGTRLSIL.

The CDR3 nucleotides are TGTGCCAGCTCACCAGGACTATACCCTTCCTACGAGCAGTACTTC. The encoded protein is CASSPGLYPSYEQYF. The chain recombines TRBV18 with TRBJ2-7, with a tentative D call TRBD2 (6 bases). V lost 2 bases to trimming and J lost 1 base, with 12 bases between them. Germline loops: CDR1 KGHSH, CDR2 LQKENI. This CDR3 comprises 15 residues.

There are a few counts of this clonotype. The chain links TRBV20-1 to TRBJ2-1; maybe TRBD1 (5 bases). There are 14 residues in the CDR3. Germline V gene data show CDR1 as DFQATT and CDR2 as SNEGSKA (reference sequence). V was cut by 3 bases and J by 7 bases, with 16 bases left in between. The chain's CDR3 is CSARGGAIGNEQFF. CDR3 nucleotides: TGCAGTGCTAGGGGTGGGGCCATAGGGAATGAGCAGTTCTTC.

The sample holds a few counts of this clonotype. The chain has TRBV6-1 and TRBJ1-1; D gene unclear. V shed 3 bases and J shed 0 bases, with 5 bases lying between them. CDR3 size: 13 residues. Looked up from germline, CDR1 is MNHNS and CDR2 is SASEGT. CDR3 amino acids: CASSENLNTEAFF. CDR3 DNA: TGTGCCAGCAGTGAGAACCTGAACACTGAAGCTTTCTTT.

V gene TRBV6-2 or TRBV6-3 combines with J gene TRBJ1-1, with D perhaps matching TRBD1 (5 bases). Per germline, CDR1 MNHEY and CDR2 SVGEGT. The CDR3 contains 13 residues. V shed 10 bases and J shed 2 bases, with 14 bases lying between them. The CDR3 DNA reads as TGTGCCACCGCCGGGGGTGCTAACACTGAAGCTTTCTTT. Translated, it gives CATAGGANTEAFF.

The CDR3 loop reads CASSQDPRTSYEQYF. The DNA of the CDR3 is TGCGCCAGCAGCCAAGATCCCAGAACAAGCTACGAGCAGTACTTC. The rearrangement links TRBV4-1 to TRBJ2-7, with D unclear. Between the trimmed V and J ends, which lost 0 bases and 3 bases, there was a span of 12 bases. The CDR3 consists of 15 residues. The germline V gene encodes CDR1 MGHRA and CDR2 YSYEKL.

The genes are TRBV11-2 and TRBJ2-3, with TRBD2 as a possible D gene (5 bases). CDR3 length: 15 amino acids. Trimming shortened V by 4 bases and J by 6 bases, and 17 bases separated the two germline ends. The germline V gene has CDR1 SGHAT and CDR2 FQNNGV. Written as DNA, the CDR3 is TGTGCCAGCAGCTGGAGGCCTAGTGGGAGCGATACGCAGTATTTT. As protein: CASSWRPSGSDTQYF.

CDR3 nucleotides: TGTGCCAGCAGTGAAGGAGGGAGCCCTGAAGCTTTCTTT. Its protein product is CASSEGGSPEAFF. The chain is built from TRBV2 and TRBJ1-1; D is undetermined. This CDR3 contains 13 residues. In germline, CDR1 is SNHLY, CDR2 FYNNEI. V was trimmed by 1 base and J by 6 bases, leaving 9 bases between them. The full variable domain, rest sourced from reference TRBV2 and TRBJ1-1, is EPEVTQTPSHQVTQMGQEVILRCVPISNHLYFYWYRQILGQKVEFLVSFYNNEISEKSEIFDDQFSVERPDGSNFTLKIRSTKLEDSAMYFCASSEGGSPEAFFGQGTRLTVV.

The rearrangement uses TRBV19 and TRBJ2-7, with 8 bases matching TRBD1. The V segment lost 4 bases and the J segment 3 bases; nucleotides outside the gene matches: 5. CDR1 and CDR2 (germline): LNHDA, SQIVND (reference sequence). The CDR3 length is 14 residues. CDR3 nucleotides: TGTGCCAGTAGTACCCTGGGGACAGGCTACGAGCAGTACTTC. The encoded protein is CASSTLGTGYEQYF.

This clonotype was counted a few times. The rearrangement joins TRBV7-8 to TRBJ2-1, with a possible D match to TRBD1 (5 bases). Germline CDR1 reads SGHVS; CDR2 reads FQNEAQ. CDR3 length equals 17 residues. V was clipped by 2 bases and J by 2 bases, with 16 bases between them. DNA for the CDR3: TGTGCCAGCAGCTTAAGCCGTTCAGGGTTCCCCTACAATGAGCAGTTCTTC. This encodes CASSLSRSGFPYNEQFF.

This sequence joins TRBV10-3 and TRBJ1-5, with 7 bases aligning to TRBD1. The germline CDR1 and CDR2 sequences are ENHRY and SYGVKD. J was trimmed by 6 bases and V by 5 bases; bases with no gene match: 7. This CDR3 spans 14 amino acids. The CDR3 DNA is TGTGCCATCAGTACCGGGACAGATGGTCAGCCCCAGCATTTT. Protein sequence: CAISTGTDGQPQHF.

The chain has TRBV9 and TRBJ2-7; 7 bases align to TRBD1. Trimming at V came to 3 bases and at J to 3 bases, leaving 9 bases not matched to a gene. This CDR3 comprises 15 residues. The germline CDR1 and CDR2 sequences are SGDLS and YYNGEE. Written as DNA, the CDR3 is TGTGCCAGCAGCGCCGGTTCGGCAGGGGGCTACGAGCAGTACTTC. It is translated as CASSAGSAGGYEQYF.

This clonotype was seen more than once but under ten times. The J gene is TRBJ1-4, the V gene TRBV4-1, with TRBD1 matching 8 bases. Germline V lookup: CDR1 MGHRA, CDR2 YSYEKL. J gave up 8 bases and V 3 bases, and 14 bases lay outside the gene matches. The CDR3 is 17 amino acids. Here the CDR3 reads CASSHYDRGGSKEKLFF. The CDR3 nucleotides read TGCGCCAGCAGCCATTACGACAGGGGAGGGTCGAAGGAAAAACTGTTTTTT.

This clonotype was seen more than once but under ten times. For the CDR3, the DNA is TGCAGCGTTGAAGATGTGCAGGGGGAGTACGAGCAGTACTTC. This translates into CSVEDVQGEYEQYF. This chain links TRBV29-1 with TRBJ2-7, with 7 bases matching TRBD1. Germline-derived CDR1 and CDR2 are SQVTM and ANQGSEA. There are 14 residues in the CDR3. V dropped 0 bases and J dropped 4; count of bases not matched to a gene: 6.

The chain couples TRBV20-1 to TRBJ1-4; D is perhaps TRBD1 (5 bases). The V and J ends lost 0 bases and 0 bases respectively, with 8 bases between them. The length of the CDR3 is 15 residues. CDR1 and CDR2 from the germline V gene are DFQATT and SNEGSKA (reference sequence). This CDR3 is CSAREGTSTNEKLFF. The DNA for the CDR3 is TGCAGTGCTAGAGAGGGGACGTCAACTAATGAAAAACTGTTTTTT.

Only a few counts were recorded for this clonotype. V is TRBV27 and J is TRBJ2-1; 7 positions match TRBD2. V lost 9 bases to trimming and J lost 6 bases; unmatched junction nucleotides: 11. Germline V gene data show CDR1 as MNHEY and CDR2 as SMNVEV (reference sequence). The CDR3 extends over 14 amino acids. CDR3 sequence: CASLIGRASNEQFF. The CDR3 DNA reads as TGTGCCAGTTTGATAGGGAGGGCCTCCAATGAGCAGTTCTTC.

This clonotype has just a few counts. The chain recombines TRBV20-1 with TRBJ1-2; possible D gene TRBD1, 6 bases. Germline V gene lookup returns CDR1 DFQATT and CDR2 SNEGSKA (reference sequence). This CDR3 contains 14 residues. V was clipped by 0 bases and J by 3 bases, with 11 bases between them. The CDR3 loop is CSARDQQGYYGYTF. The CDR3 nucleotides are TGCAGTGCTAGAGACCAACAGGGATACTATGGCTACACCTTC.

The chain links TRBV24-1 to TRBJ2-3, with TRBD1 matching over 10 bases. V dropped 2 bases and J dropped 1; count of bases not matched to a gene: 2. The CDR3 runs to 16 residues. From germline, CDR1 is KGHDR and CDR2 SFDVKD. CDR3: CATSDYGTGGTDTQYF. DNA for the CDR3: TGTGCCACCAGTGATTACGGGACAGGGGGCACAGATACGCAGTATTTT.

Only a few counts were recorded for this clonotype. The chain is built from TRBV9 and TRBJ2-3; D remains ambiguous. This CDR3 contains 14 residues. Deletions cut 4 bases from V and 6 bases from J, with 15 bases between. Germline V CDR1 and CDR2: SGDLS, YYNGEE. The CDR3 DNA follows: TGTGCCAGCAGCCCATATGAATCTAGGGATACGCAGTATTTT. It encodes CASSPYESRDTQYF.

This clonotype was counted only a few times. This rearrangement joins TRBV15 to TRBJ1-6; D gene ambiguous. This CDR3 is built from 15 residues. Trimming took 0 bases from V and 9 from J, leaving 12 bases between them. CDR1 is LNHNV and CDR2 is YYDKDF in the germline V gene (reference sequence). CDR3 DNA: TGTGCCACCAGCAGAGATGGTGGGGTGGCTTCACCCCTCCACTTT. It codes for CATSRDGGVASPLHF.

This clonotype turned up a few times. The chain is built from TRBV4-1 and TRBJ2-1; no reliable D call. Per the germline V gene, CDR1 is MGHRA and CDR2 is YSYEKL. The CDR3 covers 14 residues. The germline V and J ends were trimmed by 2 bases and 10 bases, with 15 bases remaining between them. CDR3 residues: CASSQPTPTAEQFF. CDR3 nucleotides: TGCGCCAGCAGCCAACCAACCCCGACGGCGGAGCAGTTCTTC.

The genes are TRBV7-9 and TRBJ2-1; 8 bases line up with TRBD2. V shed 5 bases and J 8 bases; nucleotides not matched to a gene: 26. The length of the CDR3 is 20 residues. The V gene's germline CDR1 is SEHNR and CDR2 FQNEAQ (reference sequence). This chain's CDR3 is CASSPNRVELAGRRGDEQFF. CDR3 in DNA: TGTGCCAGCAGCCCGAACAGGGTTGAGCTAGCGGGTCGCCGGGGCGATGAGCAGTTCTTC.

The chain uses TRBV15 and TRBJ1-1; 8 bases agree with TRBD1. Per the germline V gene, CDR1 is LNHNV and CDR2 is YYDKDF (reference sequence). Trimming removed 0 bases from V and 3 bases from J; junction bases left unmatched: 15. The CDR3 consists of 19 residues. The CDR3, as DNA: TGTGCCACCAGCAGAGAAGCGGCAGGACAGGGAGGAGGTGACACTGAAGCTTTCTTT. Translation gives CATSREAAGQGGGDTEAFF.

This clonotype was counted a few times. CDR3 nucleotide sequence: TGTGCCAGCAGCTTATTCTACGGGAGGGCCGATGAGCAGTACTTC. It is translated as CASSLFYGRADEQYF. The genes are TRBV7-2 and TRBJ2-7; 8 bases match TRBD2. This CDR3 comprises 15 residues. From germline, CDR1 is SGHTA and CDR2 FQGNSA. V shed 2 bases, J shed 7 bases, and the junction held 10 bases outside the gene matches.

The chain employs TRBV6-6 and TRBJ2-3; no clear D gene. Trimming left V 4 bases short and J 5 bases short, with 13 bases between. This CDR3 is built from 14 residues. Germline V gene lookup returns CDR1 MNHNY and CDR2 SVGAGI (reference sequence). The CDR3 reads CASSLTALVDTQYF. The CDR3 region has the DNA TGTGCCAGCAGTTTGACCGCCTTGGTAGATACGCAGTATTTT.

V usage is TRBV10-3 and J usage is TRBJ2-2; D is undetermined. Trimming took 8 bases from V and 7 from J, leaving 11 bases between them. This CDR3 has 12 residues. Germline-derived CDR1 and CDR2 are ENHRY and SYGVKD. This CDR3 is CAIEDGGGELFF. The CDR3 DNA sequence: TGTGCCATCGAGGATGGCGGCGGGGAGCTGTTTTTT.